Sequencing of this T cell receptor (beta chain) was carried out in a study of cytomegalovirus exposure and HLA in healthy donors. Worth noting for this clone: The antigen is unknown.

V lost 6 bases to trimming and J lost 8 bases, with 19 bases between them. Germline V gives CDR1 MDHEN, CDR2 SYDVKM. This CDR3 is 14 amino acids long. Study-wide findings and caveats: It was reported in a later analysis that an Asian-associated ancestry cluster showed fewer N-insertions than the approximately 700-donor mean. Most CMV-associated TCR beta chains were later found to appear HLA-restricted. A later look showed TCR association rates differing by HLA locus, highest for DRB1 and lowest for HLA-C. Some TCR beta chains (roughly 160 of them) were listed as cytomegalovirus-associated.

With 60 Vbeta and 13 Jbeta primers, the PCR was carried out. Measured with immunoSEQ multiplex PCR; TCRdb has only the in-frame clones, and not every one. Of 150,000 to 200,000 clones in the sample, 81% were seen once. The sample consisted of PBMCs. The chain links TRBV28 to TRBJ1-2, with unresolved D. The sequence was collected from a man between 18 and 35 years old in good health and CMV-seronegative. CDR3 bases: TGTGCCAGCAGAACCTGGGCGGGATCTGTGGGCTACACCTTC. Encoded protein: CASRTWAGSVGYTF.